The 18 T cell receptor beta chains presented below share a single source sample, sequenced in a study of CD8 T cells in Susac syndrome. Random hexamers were used to reverse transcribe the RNA input (about 0.5 to 1 ug). TCRdb processed the immunoSEQ multiplex PCR reads anew with MiXCR; each CDR3 protein has one entry. The sample has 75,000 to 95,000 distinct CDR3 sequences, roughly 96% seen once; the top ten hold 0.62%. Material: CD8+ T cells from PBMCs. The receptor set was obtained from a human donor with Susac syndrome.

DNA of the CDR3: TGTGCCAGCAGCGTAGAACCACAAAACTATGGCTACACCTTC. It is translated as CASSVEPQNYGYTF. This rearrangement joins TRBV9 to TRBJ1-2, with D hard to call. The V and J ends lost 0 bases and 2 bases respectively, with 8 bases between them. Germline CDR1 reads SGDLS; CDR2 reads YYNGEE. The CDR3 has 14 residues. Together with reference TRBV9 and TRBJ1-2, the CDR3 gives the full variable domain: DSGVTQTPKHLITATGQRVTLRCSPRSGDLSVYWYQQSLDQGLQFLIQYYNGEERAKGNILERFSAQQFPDLHSELNLSSLELGDSALYFCASSVEPQNYGYTFGSGTRLTVV.

J is TRBJ2-7 and V is TRBV9; 7 bases are a match to TRBD1. V was pared by 0 bases and J by 7 bases, with 4 bases of the junction left unmatched. This CDR3 has 13 residues. Per the germline V gene, CDR1 is SGDLS and CDR2 is YYNGEE. The CDR3 sequence is CASSVEGAREQYF. CDR3 coding DNA: TGTGCCAGCAGCGTAGAGGGGGCGCGGGAGCAGTACTTC.

The rearrangement uses TRBV20-1 and TRBJ2-3; 11 bases map to TRBD2. V trimming: 6 bases; J trimming: 0 bases; junction bases outside the gene matches: 17. The CDR3 runs to 19 residues. CDR1 and CDR2 (germline): DFQATT, SNEGSKA (reference sequence). The CDR3 sequence: CSASSLAGGQYTSTDTQYF. CDR3 nucleotides: TGCAGTGCCAGTTCGCTAGCGGGGGGCCAATATACTAGCACAGATACGCAGTATTTT.

This sequence joins TRBV11-2 and TRBJ2-4, with D unclear. The V end lost 0 bases, the J end lost 0 bases, and 9 bases lay between the germline ends. This CDR3 contains 16 residues. The germline V gene has CDR1 SGHAT and CDR2 FQNNGV. The CDR3 here is CASSLDFDTAKNIQYF. The CDR3 DNA follows: TGTGCCAGCAGCTTAGATTTTGATACAGCCAAAAACATTCAGTACTTC.

The J gene is TRBJ2-7, the V gene TRBV20-1; 8 nucleotides line up with TRBD1. CDR1 DFQATT and CDR2 SNEGSKA come from the germline V gene (reference sequence). Unmatched junction bases numbered 8, after V lost 7 bases and J lost 3 bases. CDR3 length: 13 amino acids. The CDR3 reads CSVPGGSFYEQYF. The CDR3 DNA sequence: TGCAGTGTCCCAGGGGGCTCTTTCTACGAGCAGTACTTC.

The genes are TRBV12-3 or TRBV12-4 and TRBJ2-5; 15 bases line up with TRBD2. This CDR3 is 15 amino acids long. Losses at the gene ends were 5 bases for V and 7 bases for J; bases not matched to a gene: 5. CDR3 in amino acids: CASSQGLAGGMTQYF. The CDR3 bases are TGTGCCAGCAGTCAGGGACTAGCGGGGGGTATGACCCAGTACTTC.

The chain has TRBV29-1 and TRBJ2-7; 9 bases are a match to TRBD1. This CDR3 region has 12 residues. CDR1 is SQVTM and CDR2 is ANQGSEA in the germline V gene. V shed 7 bases and J 2 bases; nucleotides not matched to a gene: 3. CDR3 residues: CSAGTGPYEQYF. In DNA form, the CDR3 reads TGCAGCGCCGGGACAGGGCCCTACGAGCAGTACTTC.

Here the CDR3 reads CASSPRDGVDDGYTF. The DNA for the CDR3 is TGTGCCAGCAGCCCCCGGGATGGGGTTGACGATGGCTACACCTTC. The V and J genes are TRBV6-5 and TRBJ1-2; D is unclear. V was shortened by 6 bases and J by 6 bases, with 20 bases between the two germline ends. CDR3 size: 15 residues. Germline V gene sequence: CDR1 MNHEY, CDR2 SVGAGI.

The chain is built from TRBV6-1 and TRBJ2-5; TRBD1 matches 7 bases. Germline CDR1 is MNHNS and CDR2 is SASEGT. The CDR3 spans 14 residues. J lost 5 bases, V lost 3 bases, and 6 bases had no gene match. The CDR3 sequence: CASSEPTGWETQYF. The DNA for the CDR3 is TGTGCCAGCAGTGAGCCGACAGGGTGGGAGACCCAGTACTTC.

The genes are TRBV3-1 and TRBJ1-1, with D uncertain. V was clipped by 1 base and J by 4 bases, with 10 bases between them. The germline gives CDR1 LGHDT, CDR2 YNNKEL (reference sequence). This CDR3 is 14 amino acids long. Here the CDR3 reads CASSQAGVGTEAFF. The CDR3 nucleotides read TGTGCCAGCAGCCAAGCGGGTGTCGGCACTGAAGCTTTCTTT.

V and J are TRBV27 and TRBJ2-1; 12 bases are a match to TRBD2. The CDR3 spans 16 residues. Trimming at V came to 5 bases and at J to 5 bases, leaving 7 bases not matched to a gene. Per the germline V gene, CDR1 is MNHEY and CDR2 is SMNVEV (reference sequence). CDR3 amino acids: CASSMYTSGGNNEQFF. The DNA for the CDR3 is TGTGCCAGCAGTATGTATACTAGCGGGGGGAACAATGAGCAGTTCTTC.

The V gene is TRBV5-1, the J gene TRBJ1-5, with D perhaps matching TRBD1 (5 bases). The CDR3 contains 16 residues. Deletions cut 0 bases from V and 2 bases from J, with 12 bases between. CDR1 is SGHRS and CDR2 is YFSETQ in the germline V gene. DNA for the CDR3: TGCGCCAGCAGCTTGGACGGGGGAGGCGGCAATCAGCCCCAGCATTTT. Translation: CASSLDGGGGNQPQHF. The full variable domain, rest sourced from reference TRBV5-1 and TRBJ1-5, is KAGVTQTPRYLIKTRGQQVTLSCSPISGHRSVSWYQQTPGQGLQFLFEYFSETQRNKGNFPGRFSGRQFSNSRSEMNVSTLELGDSALYLCASSLDGGGGNQPQHFGDGTRLSIL.

This sequence joins TRBV18 and TRBJ2-5, with 10 nucleotides matching TRBD1. Germline V lookup: CDR1 KGHSH, CDR2 LQKENI. This CDR3 comprises 16 residues. V shed 3 bases and J 3 bases; nucleotides not matched to a gene: 7. The chain's CDR3 is CASSPLGTGEKETQYF. The CDR3 DNA follows: TGTGCCAGCTCACCCCTTGGGACAGGGGAAAAAGAGACCCAGTACTTC.

This chain connects TRBV5-4 to TRBJ1-4; tentatively, D is TRBD1 (5 bases). Trimming stripped 4 bases from V and 8 bases from J, with 12 bases between. The CDR3 is made up of 13 amino acids. Germline V gene lookup returns CDR1 SGHNT and CDR2 YYREEE (reference sequence). For the CDR3, the DNA is TGTGCCAGCAGCGCAGGTTACAGGGAAAAACTGTTTTTT. Encoded protein: CASSAGYREKLFF.

V is TRBV11-3 and J is TRBJ2-3; TRBD2 agrees at 10 bases. The CDR3 totals 16 residues. V trimming: 5 bases; J trimming: 3 bases; junction bases outside the gene matches: 8. Germline CDR1 SGHNT, CDR2 YENEEA. Written as DNA, the CDR3 is TGTGCCAGCAGCGACTGGGCTAGCGGGAGAACAGATACGCAGTATTTT. Amino acid sequence: CASSDWASGRTDTQYF. The full variable domain, rest sourced from reference TRBV11-3 and TRBJ2-3, is EAGVVQSPRYKIIEKKQPVAFWCNPISGHNTLYWYLQNLGQGPELLIRYENEEAVDDSQLPKDRFSAERLKGVDSTLKIQPAELGDSAVYLCASSDWASGRTDTQYFGPGTRLTVL.

The chain links TRBV29-1 to TRBJ1-5; D perhaps matches TRBD1 (6 bases). V lost 7 bases, J lost 3 bases, and 10 bases lay in between. The CDR3 has 12 amino acids. CDR1 is SQVTM, CDR2 ANQGSEA, per germline. CDR3 protein: CSAAGANQPQHF. CDR3 DNA: TGCAGCGCTGCAGGGGCCAATCAGCCCCAGCATTTT.

The V call is TRBV14, the J call TRBJ1-2; a weak D match, TRBD1 (6 bases). Germline lookup yields CDR1 SGHDN and CDR2 FVKESK. V lost 0 bases to trimming and J lost 8 bases, with 25 bases between them. This CDR3 is built from 18 residues. CDR3 amino acids: CASSQDLISAGGAWGYTF. The CDR3 coding sequence is TGTGCCAGCAGCCAAGATCTTATCTCAGCGGGGGGCGCGTGGGGCTACACCTTC.

The V gene is TRBV11-1, the J gene TRBJ1-1, with D perhaps TRBD1 (5 bases). The CDR3 contains 14 residues. V was pared by 3 bases and J by 3 bases, with 11 bases between. CDR1 is SGHAT and CDR2 is FQDESV in the germline V gene (reference sequence). The DNA for the CDR3 is TGTGCCAGCAGCTTGGCAGGGCCGGACACTGAAGCTTTCTTT. Protein product: CASSLAGPDTEAFF.